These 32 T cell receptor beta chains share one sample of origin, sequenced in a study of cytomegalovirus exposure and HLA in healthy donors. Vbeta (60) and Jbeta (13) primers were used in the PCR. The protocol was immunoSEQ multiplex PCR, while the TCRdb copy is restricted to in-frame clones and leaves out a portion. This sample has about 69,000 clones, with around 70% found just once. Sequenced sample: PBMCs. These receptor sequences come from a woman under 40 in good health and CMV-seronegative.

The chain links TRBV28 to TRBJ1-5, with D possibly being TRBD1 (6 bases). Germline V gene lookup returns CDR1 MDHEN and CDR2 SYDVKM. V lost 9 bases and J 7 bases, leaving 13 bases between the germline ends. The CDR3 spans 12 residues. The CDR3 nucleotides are TGTGCCAGTTTCCAGGGGTGGCAGCCCCAGCATTTT. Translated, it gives CASFQGWQPQHF.

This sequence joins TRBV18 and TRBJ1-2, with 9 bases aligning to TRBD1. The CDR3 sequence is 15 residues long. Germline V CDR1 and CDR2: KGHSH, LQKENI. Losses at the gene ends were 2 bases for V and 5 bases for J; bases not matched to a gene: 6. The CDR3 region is CASSPSDRGGYGYTF. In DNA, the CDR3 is TGTGCCAGCTCACCATCGGACAGGGGAGGGTATGGCTACACCTTC.

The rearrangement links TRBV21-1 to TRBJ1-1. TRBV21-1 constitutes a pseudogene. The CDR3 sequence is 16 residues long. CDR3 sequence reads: CASNGRELGLNTEAFF. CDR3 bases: TGTGCCAGCAACGGGAGAGAATTGGGACTGAACACTGAAGCTTTCTTT.

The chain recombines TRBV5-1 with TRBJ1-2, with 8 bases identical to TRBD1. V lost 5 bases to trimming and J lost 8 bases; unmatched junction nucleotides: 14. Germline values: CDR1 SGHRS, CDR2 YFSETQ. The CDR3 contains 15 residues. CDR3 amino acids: CASRGAGTGLGGYTF. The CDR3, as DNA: TGCGCCAGCAGAGGAGCTGGGACAGGCCTTGGGGGCTACACCTTC.

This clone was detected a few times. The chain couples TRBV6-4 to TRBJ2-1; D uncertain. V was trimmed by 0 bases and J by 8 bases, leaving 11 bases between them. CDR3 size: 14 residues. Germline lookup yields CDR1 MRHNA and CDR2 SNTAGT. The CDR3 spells CASSDSVGADEQFF. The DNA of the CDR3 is TGTGCCAGCAGTGACTCAGTGGGCGCTGATGAGCAGTTCTTC.

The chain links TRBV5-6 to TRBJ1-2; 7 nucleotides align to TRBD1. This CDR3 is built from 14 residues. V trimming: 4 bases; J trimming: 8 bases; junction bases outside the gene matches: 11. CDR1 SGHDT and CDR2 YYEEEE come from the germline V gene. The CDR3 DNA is TGTGCCAGCAGCCCAACCTCAGGGGGACGCGGCTACACCTTC. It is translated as CASSPTSGGRGYTF.

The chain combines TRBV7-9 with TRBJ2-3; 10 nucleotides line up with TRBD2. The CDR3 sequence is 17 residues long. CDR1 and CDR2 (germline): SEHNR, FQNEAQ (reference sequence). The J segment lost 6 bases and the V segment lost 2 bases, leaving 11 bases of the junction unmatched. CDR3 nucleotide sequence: TGTGCCAGCAGCTTACGAGGGTCTAGCGGGGGAACCGATACGCAGTATTTT. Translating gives CASSLRGSSGGTDTQYF. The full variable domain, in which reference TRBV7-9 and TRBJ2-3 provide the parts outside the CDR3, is DTGVSQNPRHKITKRGQNVTFRCDPISEHNRLYWYRQTLGQGPEFLTYFQNEAQLEKSRLLSDRFSAERPKGSFSTLEIQRTEQGDSAMYLCASSLRGSSGGTDTQYFGPGTRLTVL.

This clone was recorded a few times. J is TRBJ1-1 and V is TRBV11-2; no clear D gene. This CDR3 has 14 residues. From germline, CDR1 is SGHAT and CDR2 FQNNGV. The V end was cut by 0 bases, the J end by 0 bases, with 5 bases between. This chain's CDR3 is CASSLDLVNTEAFF. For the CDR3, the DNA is TGTGCCAGCAGCTTAGATCTCGTGAACACTGAAGCTTTCTTT.

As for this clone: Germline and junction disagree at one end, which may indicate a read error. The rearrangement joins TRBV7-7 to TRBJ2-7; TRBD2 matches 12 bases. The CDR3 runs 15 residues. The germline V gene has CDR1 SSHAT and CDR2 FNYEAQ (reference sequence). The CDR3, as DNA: TGTGCTAGCAGTCCCGGACTAGCGGGGACGTACGAGCAGTACTTC. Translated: CASSPGLAGTYEQYF.

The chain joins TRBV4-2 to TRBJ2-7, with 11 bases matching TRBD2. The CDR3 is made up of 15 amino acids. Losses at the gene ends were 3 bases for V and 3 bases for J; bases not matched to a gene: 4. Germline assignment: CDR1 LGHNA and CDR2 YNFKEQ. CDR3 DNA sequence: TGTGCCAGCAGCCAGTTGACTAGCGGGGTCTACGAGCAGTACTTC. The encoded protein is CASSQLTSGVYEQYF.

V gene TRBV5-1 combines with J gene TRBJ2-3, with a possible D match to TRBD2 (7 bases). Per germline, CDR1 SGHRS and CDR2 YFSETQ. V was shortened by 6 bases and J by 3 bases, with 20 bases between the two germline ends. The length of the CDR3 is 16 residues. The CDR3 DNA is TGCGCCAGCACCACTTTTGCGGGGGCCCGAACAGATACGCAGTATTTT. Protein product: CASTTFAGARTDTQYF.

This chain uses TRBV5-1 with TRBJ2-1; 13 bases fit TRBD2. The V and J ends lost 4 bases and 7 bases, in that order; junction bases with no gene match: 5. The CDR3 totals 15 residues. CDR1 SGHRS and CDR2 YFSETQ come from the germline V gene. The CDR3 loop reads CASSGGLAGRNEQFF. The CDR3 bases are TGCGCCAGCAGCGGGGGACTAGCGGGGAGAAATGAGCAGTTCTTC. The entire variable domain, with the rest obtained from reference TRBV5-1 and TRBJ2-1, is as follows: KAGVTQTPRYLIKTRGQQVTLSCSPISGHRSVSWYQQTPGQGLQFLFEYFSETQRNKGNFPGRFSGRQFSNSRSEMNVSTLELGDSALYLCASSGGLAGRNEQFFGPGTRLTVL.

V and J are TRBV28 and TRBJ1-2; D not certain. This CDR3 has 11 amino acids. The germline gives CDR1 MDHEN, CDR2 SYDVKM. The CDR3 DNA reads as TGTGCTACTCGAGCTAACTATGGCTACACCTTC. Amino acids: CATRANYGYTF.

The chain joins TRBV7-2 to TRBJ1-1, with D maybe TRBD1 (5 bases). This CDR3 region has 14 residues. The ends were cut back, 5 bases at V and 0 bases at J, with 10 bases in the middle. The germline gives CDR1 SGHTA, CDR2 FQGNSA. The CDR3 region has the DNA TGTGCCAGCAGCACAGGAGGGGTGAACACTGAAGCTTTCTTT. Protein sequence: CASSTGGVNTEAFF.

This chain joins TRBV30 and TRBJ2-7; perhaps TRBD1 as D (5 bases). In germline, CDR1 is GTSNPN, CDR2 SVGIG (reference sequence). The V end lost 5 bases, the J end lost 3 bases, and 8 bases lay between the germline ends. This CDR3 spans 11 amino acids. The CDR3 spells CAWVTVYEQYF. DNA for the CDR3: TGTGCCTGGGTGACAGTCTACGAGCAGTACTTC.

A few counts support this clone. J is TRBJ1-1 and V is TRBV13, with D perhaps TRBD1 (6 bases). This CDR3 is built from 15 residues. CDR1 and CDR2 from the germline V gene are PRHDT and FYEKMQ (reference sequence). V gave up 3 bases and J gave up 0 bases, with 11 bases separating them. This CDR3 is CASSFVQGLNTEAFF. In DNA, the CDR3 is TGTGCCAGCAGCTTTGTTCAGGGGTTGAACACTGAAGCTTTCTTT.

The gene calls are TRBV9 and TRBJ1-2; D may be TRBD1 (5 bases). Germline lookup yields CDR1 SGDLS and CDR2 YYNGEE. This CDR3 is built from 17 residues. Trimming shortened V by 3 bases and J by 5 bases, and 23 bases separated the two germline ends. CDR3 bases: TGTGCCAGCAGCGCCACGAAGGCGGGGAAGGGGTTGTATGGCTACACCTTC. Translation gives CASSATKAGKGLYGYTF.

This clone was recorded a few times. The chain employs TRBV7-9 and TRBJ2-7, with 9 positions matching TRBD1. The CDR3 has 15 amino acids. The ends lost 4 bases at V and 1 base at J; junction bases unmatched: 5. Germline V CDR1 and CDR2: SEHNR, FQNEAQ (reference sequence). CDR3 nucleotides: TGTGCCAGCAGCTGGGACAGGGAATCTTCCTACGAGCAGTACTTC. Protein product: CASSWDRESSYEQYF.

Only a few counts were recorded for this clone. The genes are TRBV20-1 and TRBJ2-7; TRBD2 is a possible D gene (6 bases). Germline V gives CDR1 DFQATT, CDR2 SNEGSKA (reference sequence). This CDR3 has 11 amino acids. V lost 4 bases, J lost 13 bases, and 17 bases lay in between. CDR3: CSANTGGRRYF. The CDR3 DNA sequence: TGCAGTGCTAACACCGGAGGGCGGAGATACTTC.

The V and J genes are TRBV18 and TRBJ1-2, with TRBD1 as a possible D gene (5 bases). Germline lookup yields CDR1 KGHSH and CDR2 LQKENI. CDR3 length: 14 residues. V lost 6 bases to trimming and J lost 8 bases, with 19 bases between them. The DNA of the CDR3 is TGTGCCAGCTCTCCGGACACCACGGCGTGGGGCTACACCTTC. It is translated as CASSPDTTAWGYTF. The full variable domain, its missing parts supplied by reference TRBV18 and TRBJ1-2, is NAGVMQNPRHLVRRRGQEARLRCSPMKGHSHVYWYRQLPEEGLKFMVYLQKENIIDESGMPKERFSAEFPKEGPSILRIQQVVRGDSAAYFCASSPDTTAWGYTFGSGTRLTVV.

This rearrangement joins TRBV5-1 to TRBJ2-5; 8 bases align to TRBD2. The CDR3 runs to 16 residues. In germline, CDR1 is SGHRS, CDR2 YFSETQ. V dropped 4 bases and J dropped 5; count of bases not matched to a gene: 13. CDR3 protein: CASSRLGGSGAETQYF. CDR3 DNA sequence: TGCGCCAGCAGCCGCCTTGGGGGTAGCGGGGCGGAGACCCAGTACTTC.

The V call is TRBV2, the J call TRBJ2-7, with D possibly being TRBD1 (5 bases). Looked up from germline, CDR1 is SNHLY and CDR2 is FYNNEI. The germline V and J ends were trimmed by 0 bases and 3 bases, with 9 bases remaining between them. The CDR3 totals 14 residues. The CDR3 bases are TGTGCCAGCAGTGAAGCCAGGGCTAGCTACGAGCAGTACTTC. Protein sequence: CASSEARASYEQYF.

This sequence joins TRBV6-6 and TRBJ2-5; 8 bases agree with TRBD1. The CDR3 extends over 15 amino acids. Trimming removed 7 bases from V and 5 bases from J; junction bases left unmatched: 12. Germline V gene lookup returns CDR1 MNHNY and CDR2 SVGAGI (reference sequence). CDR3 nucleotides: TGTGCCAGCACCCATGTTGGACAGGGACGGGAGACCCAGTACTTC. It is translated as CASTHVGQGRETQYF.

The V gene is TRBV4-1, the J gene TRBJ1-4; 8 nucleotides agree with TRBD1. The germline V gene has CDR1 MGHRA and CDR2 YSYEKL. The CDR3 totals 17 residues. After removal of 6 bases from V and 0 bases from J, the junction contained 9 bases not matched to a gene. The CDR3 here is CASRQQGGPATNEKLFF. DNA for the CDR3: TGCGCCAGCAGACAACAGGGGGGACCTGCAACTAATGAAAAACTGTTTTTT.

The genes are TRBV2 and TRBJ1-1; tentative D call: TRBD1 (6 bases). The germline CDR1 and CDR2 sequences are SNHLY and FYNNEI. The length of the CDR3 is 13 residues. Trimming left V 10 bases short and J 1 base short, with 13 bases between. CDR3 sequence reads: CATPPGQNTEAFF. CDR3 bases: TGTGCCACCCCACCGGGACAGAACACTGAAGCTTTCTTT. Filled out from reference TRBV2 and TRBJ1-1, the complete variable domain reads EPEVTQTPSHQVTQMGQEVILRCVPISNHLYFYWYRQILGQKVEFLVSFYNNEISEKSEIFDDQFSVERPDGSNFTLKIRSTKLEDSAMYFCATPPGQNTEAFFGQGTRLTVV.

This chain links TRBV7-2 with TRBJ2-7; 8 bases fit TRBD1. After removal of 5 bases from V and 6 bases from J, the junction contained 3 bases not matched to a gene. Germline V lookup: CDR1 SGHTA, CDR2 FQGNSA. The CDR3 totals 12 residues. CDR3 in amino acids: CASSLGTGEQYF. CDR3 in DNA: TGTGCCAGCAGCCTAGGGACAGGCGAGCAGTACTTC. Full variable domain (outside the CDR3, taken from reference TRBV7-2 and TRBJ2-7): GAGVSQSPSNKVTEKGKDVELRCDPISGHTALYWYRQSLGQGLEFLIYFQGNSAPDKSGLPSDRFSAERTGGSVSTLTIQRTQQEDSAVYLCASSLGTGEQYFGPGTRLTVT.

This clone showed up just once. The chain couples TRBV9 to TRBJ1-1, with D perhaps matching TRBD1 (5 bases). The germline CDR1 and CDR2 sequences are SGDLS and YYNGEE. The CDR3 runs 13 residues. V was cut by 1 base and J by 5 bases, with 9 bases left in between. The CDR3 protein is CASSVPGGTEAFF. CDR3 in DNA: TGTGCCAGCAGCGTACCCGGGGGGACTGAAGCTTTCTTT.

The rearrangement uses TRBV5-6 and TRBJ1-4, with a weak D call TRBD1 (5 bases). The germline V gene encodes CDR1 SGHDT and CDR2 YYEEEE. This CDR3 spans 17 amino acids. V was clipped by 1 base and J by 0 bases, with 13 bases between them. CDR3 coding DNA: TGTGCCAGCAGCTTGCTCGAGACAGCCACAACTAATGAAAAACTGTTTTTT. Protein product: CASSLLETATTNEKLFF.

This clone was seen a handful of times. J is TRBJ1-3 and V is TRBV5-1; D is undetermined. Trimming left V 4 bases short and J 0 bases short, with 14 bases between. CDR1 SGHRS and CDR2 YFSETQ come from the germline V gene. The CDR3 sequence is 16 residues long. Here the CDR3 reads CASSTGVGSSGNTIYF. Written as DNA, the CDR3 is TGCGCCAGCAGCACTGGGGTGGGGAGCTCTGGAAACACCATATATTTT.

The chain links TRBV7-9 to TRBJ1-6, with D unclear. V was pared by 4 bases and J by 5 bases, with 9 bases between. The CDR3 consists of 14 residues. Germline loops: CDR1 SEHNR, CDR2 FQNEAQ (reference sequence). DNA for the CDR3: TGTGCCAGCAGCTACTCGATAAATAATTCACCCCTCCACTTT. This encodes CASSYSINNSPLHF.

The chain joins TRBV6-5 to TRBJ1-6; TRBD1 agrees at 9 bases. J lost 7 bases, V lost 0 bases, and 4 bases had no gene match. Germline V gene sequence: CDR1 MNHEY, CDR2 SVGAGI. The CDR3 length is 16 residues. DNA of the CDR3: TGTGCCAGCAGTTACTCGACAGGGGGGACAAATTCACCCCTCCACTTT. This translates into CASSYSTGGTNSPLHF.

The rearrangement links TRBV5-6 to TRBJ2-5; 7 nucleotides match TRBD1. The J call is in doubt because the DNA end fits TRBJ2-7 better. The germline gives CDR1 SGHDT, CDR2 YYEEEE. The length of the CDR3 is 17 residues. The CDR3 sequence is CASSSPWGQKPFYEQYF. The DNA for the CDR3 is TGTGCCAGCAGCTCGCCCTGGGGACAGAAACCTTTCTACGAGCAGTACTTC.